Sequencing of this T cell receptor beta chain was carried out in a study of T-cell memory formation after mild COVID-19. Sample barcodes and UMIs were carried by the TCR alpha and TCR beta cDNA libraries that 5'RACE generated with constant-segment primers. TCRdb re-analysed the 5' RACE reads in MiXCR, keeping a single row per CDR3 protein. Of around 300,000 distinct CDR3 sequences in the sample, approximately 14% were seen once. Regarding the study as a whole: Among clones peaking at day 37 in the second wave, SARS-CoV-2 specificity remained unconfirmed. CD4/CD8 balance held among clones contracting day 15 to 85, and later expanders leaned CD4+.

Per germline, CDR1 DFQATT and CDR2 SNEGSKA (reference sequence). Trimming pared 7 bases from V and 4 bases from J, leaving 3 bases between. CDR3 length: 9 residues. This clonotype turned up a few times. Antigen: not known. The chain carries TRBV20-1 and TRBJ2-3, with D unresolved. The sequence came from a man aged 18-30 years who had mild COVID-19 (a few samples of this study predate the infection). Cell type and time point are not known. Sequencing used PBMCs or a T cell subset sorted from them (not recorded which). This CDR3 is CSDSDTQYF. CDR3 in DNA: TGCAGTGACTCAGATACGCAGTATTTT.